This is a list of T cell receptor beta chains from one sample in a study of TIL therapy for anti-PD-1-resistant metastatic lung cancer. Data came from immunoSEQ multiplex PCR; TCRdb stores just in-frame clones and leaves some out. The repertoire holds tens of thousands of clones, approximately 72% seen once, with 7% to 9.5% in the top ten. The material sequenced was tumor tissue, taken at baseline. Source of these receptors: a person aged 25 to 80 with non-small cell lung cancer. The CDR3 runs from the conserved cysteine through the conserved F or W. D genes are given only for firm matches. The size entry is marked missing in some rows and otherwise reads once, few, many or a size class.

V gene	J gene	D gene	CDR3 length	clone size	CDR3 DNA	CDR3 protein
TRBV12-5	TRBJ2-7	.	14	.	TGTGCTAGTGGTTACGGGGACCTTCCGTACGAGCAGTACTTC	CASGYGDLPYEQYF
TRBV15	TRBJ1-1	.	15	.	TGTGCCACCAGCAGAGATTCGAGGGGGACGGCGTACGCTTTCTTT	CATSRDSRGTAYAFF
TRBV4-3	TRBJ2-5	TRBD2	13	.	TGCGCCAGCAGCCAAACGGGAGGACGGGCCCAGTACTTC	CASSQTGGRAQYF
TRBV5-6	TRBJ1-2	.	10	.	TGTGCCAGCAGAGGGTTCGGCTACACCTTC	CASRGFGYTF
TRBV5-1	TRBJ2-3	TRBD2	16	.	TGCGCCAGCAGCACCGAAGCGGGGGTGGCACTTGTTACGCAGTATTTT	CASSTEAGVALVTQYF
TRBV11-3	TRBJ2-7	.	13	.	TGTGCCAGCAGCTTAGGAAAACCCTACGAGCAGTACTTC	CASSLGKPYEQYF
TRBV15	TRBJ2-3	.	15	.	TGTGCCACCAGCAGAGATACGGCATTCCCAGATACGCAGTATTTT	CATSRDTAFPDTQYF
TRBV18	TRBJ2-3	.	13	.	TGTGCCAGCTCACCACCGGCAGGAGATACGCAGTATTTT	CASSPPAGDTQYF
TRBV10-3	TRBJ2-3	TRBD2	14	.	TGTGCCACCCAGGCGGGGGGGAACACAGATACGCAGTATTTT	CATQAGGNTDTQYF
TRBV6-4	TRBJ1-1	.	13	few	TGTGCCAGCAGACGGGGGGAAAGCACTGAAGCTTTCTTT	CASRRGESTEAFF
TRBV6-5	TRBJ1-5	.	15	.	TGTGCCAGCAGTGCAGACTGGGGCCTCAATCAGCCCCAGCATTTT	CASSADWGLNQPQHF
TRBV7-3	TRBJ2-3	.	13	.	TGTGCCAGCAGCGCGACTAGCACAGATACGCAGTATTTT	CASSATSTDTQYF
TRBV4-1	TRBJ2-5	TRBD2	20	.	TGCGCCAGCAGCCAAGATTGGTTAGCGGGGGCCCCAGTAATCCAAGAGACCCAGTACTTC	CASSQDWLAGAPVIQETQYF
TRBV7-9	TRBJ2-1	TRBD1	14	.	TGTGCCAGCAGCTTAGGATCCGACAGGGTTGAGCAGTTCTTC	CASSLGSDRVEQFF
TRBV9	TRBJ1-6	.	16	.	TGTGCCAGCAGCGTAGGTGAGGGGAGGGTTGATTCACCCCTCCACTTT	CASSVGEGRVDSPLHF
TRBV27	TRBJ1-4	.	13	.	TGTGCCAGCAGTTTGGGGAATATGGAAAAACTGTTTTTT	CASSLGNMEKLFF
TRBV4-2	TRBJ1-1	.	14	.	TGTGCCAGCAGCCCTTCAGGAACGAACACTGAAGCTTTCTTT	CASSPSGTNTEAFF
TRBV2	TRBJ2-7	.	15	.	TGTGCCAGCAGTGTAGGGACGAGGGCCTTATACGAGCAGTACTTC	CASSVGTRALYEQYF
TRBV7-6	TRBJ2-5	.	13	.	TGTGCCAGCAGCTGGGCCCTTCAAGAGACCCAGTACTTC	CASSWALQETQYF
TRBV5-1	TRBJ2-2	TRBD1	15	.	TGCGCCAGCAGCTTGGGGCAGGGGGACACCGGGGAGCTGTTTTTT	CASSLGQGDTGELFF
TRBV19	TRBJ2-7	TRBD1	15	.	TGTGCCAGTAGAAGGGACAGGGGGGGTGCCTACGAGCAGTACTTC	CASRRDRGGAYEQYF
TRBV19	TRBJ2-3	TRBD2	13	once	TGTGCCGTTAGCGGGGTCGCGTTCGATACGCAGTATTTT	CAVSGVAFDTQYF
TRBV5-1	TRBJ2-4	.	19	.	TGCGCCAGCAGCCGTTCCCTGGCCGAATGTGGAGACACGGAAAACATTCAGTACTTC	CASSRSLAECGDTENIQYF
TRBV29-1	TRBJ2-1	TRBD2	13	once	TGCAGCGTTAGGCGGGGGAGCGGCGATGAGCAGTTCTTC	CSVRRGSGDEQFF
TRBV11-3	TRBJ2-3	TRBD2	16	.	TGTGCCAGCAGCTTAGGGTGGCGGGAGGCGTCCGATACGCAGTATTTT	CASSLGWREASDTQYF
TRBV12-5	TRBJ2-7	.	15	.	TGTGCTAGTGGTTTGGTACGGGGCGGATCCTACGAGCAGTACTTC	CASGLVRGGSYEQYF
TRBV28	TRBJ2-1	TRBD2	13	.	TGTGCCAGCAGTTTTATGGGAGGGAGTGAGCAGTTCTTC	CASSFMGGSEQFF
TRBV13	TRBJ2-3	.	13	once	TGTGCCAGCAGCTTAGAATTAGTGGATACGCAGTATTTT	CASSLELVDTQYF
TRBV19	TRBJ2-3	TRBD1	16	.	TGTGCCAGCTCCTCGGGCCGGGACAGGGGAACAGATACGCAGTATTTT	CASSSGRDRGTDTQYF
TRBV29-1	TRBJ1-5	.	13	.	TGCAGCGTTGCGGAGAATAGCAATCAGCCCCAGCATTTT	CSVAENSNQPQHF
TRBV11-3	TRBJ2-3	TRBD1	16	few	TGTGCCAGCAGCTTTTCAGTGGGACAGGGAACAGATACGCAGTATTTT	CASSFSVGQGTDTQYF
TRBV14	TRBJ2-3	TRBD2	15	.	TGTGCCAGCAGTTGGGGTAGCGGGGGCCCAGATACGCAGTATTTT	CASSWGSGGPDTQYF
TRBV5-1	TRBJ1-2	TRBD1	14	.	TGCGCCAGCAGCTCGGGACAGGGTGAGGATGGCTACACCTTC	CASSSGQGEDGYTF
TRBV29-1	TRBJ1-1	TRBD1	12	.	TGCAGCGTTCAAGACAGGGCCACTGAAGCTTTCTTT	CSVQDRATEAFF
TRBV7-2	TRBJ1-6	TRBD1	16	.	TGTGCCAGCAGCTTAAGGTCGGGGACAGGGGGTTCACCCCTCCACTTT	CASSLRSGTGGSPLHF
TRBV4-1	TRBJ2-5	.	14	once	TGCGCCAGCAGCCAAGGGCGGTACCAAGAGACCCAGTACTTC	CASSQGRYQETQYF
TRBV2	TRBJ2-7	.	13	few	TGTGCCAGCATTGCGGGACCGTCCTACGAGCAGTACTTC	CASIAGPSYEQYF
TRBV29-1	TRBJ1-5	.	17	.	TGCAGCTCCCCTGACAGCGAGACCCTCTATAGCAATCAGCCCCAGCATTTT	CSSPDSETLYSNQPQHF
TRBV19	TRBJ1-5	TRBD1	15	medium-sized	TGTGCCAGTAAAGGTGGGCAGGGGGGCAATCAGCCCCAGCATTTT	CASKGGQGGNQPQHF
TRBV6-4	TRBJ2-3	TRBD2	15	.	TGTGCCAGCCGAGCTAGCGGGGGCCACACAGATACGCAGTATTTT	CASRASGGHTDTQYF
TRBV19	TRBJ2-3	.	15	.	TGTGCCAGTAGTATGGGCAGCCCTAGCACAGATACGCAGTATTTT	CASSMGSPSTDTQYF
TRBV5-1	TRBJ2-3	.	14	.	TGCGCCAGCAGCTTGGGTGCTAGCACAGATACGCAGTATTTT	CASSLGASTDTQYF
TRBV9	TRBJ2-3	.	13	.	TGTGCCAGCAGCGTAGACAACACAGATACGCAGTATTTT	CASSVDNTDTQYF
TRBV28	TRBJ1-1	.	13	.	TGTGCCAGCAGTTTAGCGACGAACACTGAAGCTTTCTTT	CASSLATNTEAFF
TRBV30	TRBJ2-2	.	13	.	TGTGCCCGGACTGGGGGGTACACCGGGGAGCTGTTTTTT	CARTGGYTGELFF
TRBV29-1	TRBJ1-4	.	15	.	TGCAGCGTTGAAGATCCGAGAGGGGCCCACGAAAAACTGTTTTTT	CSVEDPRGAHEKLFF
TRBV6-5	TRBJ1-2	.	13	.	TGTGCCAGCAGTGGGGACCCGAGGGGTGGCTACACCTTC	CASSGDPRGGYTF
TRBV5-4	TRBJ2-7	TRBD1	14	.	TGTGCCAGCAGCTTCCTCGGGACAGTGTACGAGCAGTACTTC	CASSFLGTVYEQYF
TRBV14	TRBJ2-5	.	12	few	TGTGCCAGCAGAAACCAGGGGTCGACCCAGTACTTC	CASRNQGSTQYF
TRBV27	TRBJ2-3	TRBD2	15	.	TGTGCCAGCAGGACTAGCGGGGGGGGCGCAGATACGCAGTATTTT	CASRTSGGGADTQYF
TRBV11-1	TRBJ2-7	TRBD1	14	once	TGTGCCAGCAGCCCAGGGCAGGGGGCCTACGAGCAGTACTTC	CASSPGQGAYEQYF
TRBV27	TRBJ1-5	.	13	.	TGTGCCAGCAGCTCAAGCTGGGAACAGCCCCAGCATTTT	CASSSSWEQPQHF